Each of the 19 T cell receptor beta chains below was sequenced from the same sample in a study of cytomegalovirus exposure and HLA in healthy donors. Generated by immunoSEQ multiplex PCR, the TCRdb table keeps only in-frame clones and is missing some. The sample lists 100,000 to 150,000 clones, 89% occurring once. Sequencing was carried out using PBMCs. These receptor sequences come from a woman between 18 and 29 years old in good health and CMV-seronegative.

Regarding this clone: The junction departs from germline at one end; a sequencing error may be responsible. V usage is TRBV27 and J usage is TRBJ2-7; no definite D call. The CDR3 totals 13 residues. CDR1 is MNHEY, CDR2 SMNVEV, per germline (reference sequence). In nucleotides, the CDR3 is TGTGCCAGCAGTTTACACTACTCCGACGAGCAGTACTTC. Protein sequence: CASSLHYSDEQYF.

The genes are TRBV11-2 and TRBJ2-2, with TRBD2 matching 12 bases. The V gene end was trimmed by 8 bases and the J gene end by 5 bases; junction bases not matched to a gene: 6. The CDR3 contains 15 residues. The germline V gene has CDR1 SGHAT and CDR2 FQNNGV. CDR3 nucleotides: TGTGCCAGCCGTGAGACTAGCGGGAGTACCGGGGAGCTGTTTTTT. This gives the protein CASRETSGSTGELFF.

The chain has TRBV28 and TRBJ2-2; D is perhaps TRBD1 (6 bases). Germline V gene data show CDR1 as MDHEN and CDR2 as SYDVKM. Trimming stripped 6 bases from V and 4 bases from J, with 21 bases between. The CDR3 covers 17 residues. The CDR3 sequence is CASRPSALQGFTGELFF. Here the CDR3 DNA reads TGTGCCAGCAGGCCCAGCGCTCTACAGGGATTCACCGGGGAGCTGTTTTTT.

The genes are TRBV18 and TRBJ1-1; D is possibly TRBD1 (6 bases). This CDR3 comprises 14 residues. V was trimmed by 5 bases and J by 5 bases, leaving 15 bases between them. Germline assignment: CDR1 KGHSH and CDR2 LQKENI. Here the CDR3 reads CASSADVGGTEAFF. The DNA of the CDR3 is TGTGCCAGCTCAGCGGACGTAGGGGGAACTGAAGCTTTCTTT.

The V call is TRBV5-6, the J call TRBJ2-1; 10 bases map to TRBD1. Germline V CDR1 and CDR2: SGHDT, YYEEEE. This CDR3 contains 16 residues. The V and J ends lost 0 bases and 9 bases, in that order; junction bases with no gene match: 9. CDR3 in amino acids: CASSLGDRGLHGEQFF. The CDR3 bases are TGTGCCAGCAGCTTGGGTGACAGGGGGCTTCATGGTGAGCAGTTCTTC.

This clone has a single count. CDR3 loop: CASSSIRGVTDTQYF. For the CDR3, the DNA is TGTGCCAGCAGTTCAATCAGGGGAGTCACAGATACGCAGTATTTT. The rearrangement links TRBV28 to TRBJ2-3, with a weak D call TRBD1 (6 bases). Deletions cut 4 bases from V and 2 bases from J, with 13 bases between. CDR1 and CDR2 from the germline V gene are MDHEN and SYDVKM. The CDR3 has 15 amino acids.

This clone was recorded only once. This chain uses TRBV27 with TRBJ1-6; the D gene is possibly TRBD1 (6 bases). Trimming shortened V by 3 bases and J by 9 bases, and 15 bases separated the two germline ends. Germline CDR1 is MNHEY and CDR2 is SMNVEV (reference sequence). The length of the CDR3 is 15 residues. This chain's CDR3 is CASSFAGEGFSPLHF. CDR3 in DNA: TGTGCCAGCAGTTTCGCAGGGGAAGGGTTTTCACCCCTCCACTTT.

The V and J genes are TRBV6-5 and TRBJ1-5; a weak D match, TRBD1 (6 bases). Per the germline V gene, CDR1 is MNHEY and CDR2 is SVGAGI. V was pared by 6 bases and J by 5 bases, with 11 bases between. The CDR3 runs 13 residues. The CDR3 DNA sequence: TGTGCCAGCAGAAAAACAGGGTATCAGCCCCAGCATTTT. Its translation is CASRKTGYQPQHF.

CDR3 nucleotide sequence: TGTGCCACCACCAGGTTTCGGGACAATCAGCCCCAGCATTTT. It specifies CATTRFRDNQPQHF. The chain uses TRBV19 and TRBJ1-5; D unclear. CDR3 size: 14 residues. The germline V gene has CDR1 LNHDA and CDR2 SQIVND (reference sequence). V lost 10 bases to trimming and J lost 3 bases, with 16 bases between them.

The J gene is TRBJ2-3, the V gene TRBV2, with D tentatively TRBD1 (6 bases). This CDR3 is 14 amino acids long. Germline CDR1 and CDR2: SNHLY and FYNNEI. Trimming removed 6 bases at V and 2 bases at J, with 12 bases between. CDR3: CASRLDSSTDTQYF. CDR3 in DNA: TGTGCCAGCAGACTGGACAGTTCCACAGATACGCAGTATTTT. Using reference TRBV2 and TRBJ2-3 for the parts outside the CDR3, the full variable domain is EPEVTQTPSHQVTQMGQEVILRCVPISNHLYFYWYRQILGQKVEFLVSFYNNEISEKSEIFDDQFSVERPDGSNFTLKIRSTKLEDSAMYFCASRLDSSTDTQYFGPGTRLTVL.

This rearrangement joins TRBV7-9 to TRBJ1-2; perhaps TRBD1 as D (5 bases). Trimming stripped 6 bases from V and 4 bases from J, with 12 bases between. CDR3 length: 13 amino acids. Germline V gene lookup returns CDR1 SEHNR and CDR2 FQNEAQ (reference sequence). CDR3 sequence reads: CASSRGDSYGYTF. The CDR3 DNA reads TGTGCCAGCAGTAGGGGTGACTCCTATGGCTACACCTTC.

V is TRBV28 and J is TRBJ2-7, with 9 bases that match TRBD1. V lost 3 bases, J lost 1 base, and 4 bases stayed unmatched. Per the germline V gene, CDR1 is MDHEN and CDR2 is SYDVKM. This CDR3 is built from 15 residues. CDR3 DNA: TGTGCCAGCAGTTTCCAGGGACAGGGATCCTACGAGCAGTACTTC. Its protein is CASSFQGQGSYEQYF. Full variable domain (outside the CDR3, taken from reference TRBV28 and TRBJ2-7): DVKVTQSSRYLVKRTGEKVFLECVQDMDHENMFWYRQDPGLGLRLIYFSYDVKMKEKGDIPEGYSVSREKKERFSLILESASTNQTSMYLCASSFQGQGSYEQYFGPGTRLTVT.

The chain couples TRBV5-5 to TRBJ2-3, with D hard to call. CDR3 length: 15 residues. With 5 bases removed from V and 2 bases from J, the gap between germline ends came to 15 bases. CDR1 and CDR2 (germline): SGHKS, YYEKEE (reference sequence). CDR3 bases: TGTGCCAGCAGAGAGCTGTTTTACCCCACAGATACGCAGTATTTT. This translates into CASRELFYPTDTQYF.

The CDR3 reads CASSPEAGGWPQHF. CDR3 bases: TGTGCCAGCAGTCCAGAGGCAGGGGGATGGCCCCAGCATTTT. The chain uses TRBV6-5 and TRBJ1-5, with 7 bases aligning to TRBD1. The CDR3 length is 14 residues. Germline V gene data show CDR1 as MNHEY and CDR2 as SVGAGI. J was trimmed by 9 bases and V by 5 bases; bases with no gene match: 10.

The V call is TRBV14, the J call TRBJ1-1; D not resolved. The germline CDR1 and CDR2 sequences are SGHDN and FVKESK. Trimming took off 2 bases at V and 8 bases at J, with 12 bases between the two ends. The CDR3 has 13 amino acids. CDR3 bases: TGTGCCAGCAGCCAAACGGCCAGGTTAGAAGCTTTCTTT. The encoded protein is CASSQTARLEAFF.

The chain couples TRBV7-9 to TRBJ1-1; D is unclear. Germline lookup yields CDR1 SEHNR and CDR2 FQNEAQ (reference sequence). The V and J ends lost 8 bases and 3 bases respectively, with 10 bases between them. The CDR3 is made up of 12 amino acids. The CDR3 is CASAVGDTEAFF. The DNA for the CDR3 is TGTGCCAGCGCAGTCGGGGACACTGAAGCTTTCTTT.

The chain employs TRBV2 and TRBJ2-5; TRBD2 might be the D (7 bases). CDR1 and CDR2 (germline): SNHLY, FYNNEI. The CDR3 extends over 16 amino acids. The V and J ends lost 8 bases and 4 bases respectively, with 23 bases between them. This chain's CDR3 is CASQKTKLGGAETQYF. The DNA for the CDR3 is TGTGCCAGCCAGAAAACGAAACTAGGGGGGGCAGAGACCCAGTACTTC.

The CDR3 region has the DNA TGTGCCAGCAGTTTACAGGACATTCAGTACTTC. Translation: CASSLQDIQYF. V gene TRBV28 combines with J gene TRBJ2-4; D ambiguous. The CDR3 covers 11 residues. With 2 bases removed from V and 8 bases from J, the gap between germline ends came to 4 bases. Germline CDR1 reads MDHEN; CDR2 reads SYDVKM.

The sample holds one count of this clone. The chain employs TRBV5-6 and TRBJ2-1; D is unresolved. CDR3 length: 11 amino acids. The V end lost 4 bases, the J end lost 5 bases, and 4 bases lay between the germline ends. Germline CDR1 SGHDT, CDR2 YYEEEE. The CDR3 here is CASSLDNEQFF. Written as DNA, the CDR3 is TGTGCCAGCAGCCTCGACAATGAGCAGTTCTTC.